The 9 T cell receptor beta chains below come from one sample, sequenced in a study of T cells after yellow fever vaccination. One entry per CDR3 protein, called by TCRdb with MiXCR from the 5' RACE reads. Seen here are around 530,000 distinct CDR3 sequences, around a sixth observed once, and the top ten hold roughly a sixth. The sample in question was PBMCs, obtained less than 6 days after the first yellow fever vaccination. The receptors here all came from a man younger than 30 who received the YFV17D yellow fever vaccine.

The chain combines TRBV6-5 with TRBJ2-2, with D possibly being TRBD2 (6 bases). The CDR3 is 15 residues long. Looked up from germline, CDR1 is MNHEY and CDR2 is SVGAGI. Trimming pared 2 bases from V and 0 bases from J, leaving 7 bases between. In nucleotides, the CDR3 is TGTGCCAGCAGTTACGGGGGGACGAACACCGGGGAGCTGTTTTTT. Its protein product is CASSYGGTNTGELFF.

The chain is built from TRBV7-8 and TRBJ1-6, with D possibly matching TRBD1 (6 bases). V lost 4 bases and J lost 7, with 23 bases in between. The CDR3 runs to 18 residues. CDR1 is SGHVS, CDR2 FQNEAQ, per germline. CDR3 loop: CASSSRQVLGGDNSPLHF. CDR3 nucleotide sequence: TGTGCCAGCAGCTCCCGACAGGTTCTGGGGGGAGACAATTCACCCCTCCACTTT.

This clonotype was detected once. This chain uses TRBV7-9 with TRBJ2-7; 9 bases are shared with TRBD2. The germline V gene has CDR1 SEHNR and CDR2 FQNEAQ (reference sequence). V shed 5 bases and J 0 bases; nucleotides not matched to a gene: 5. This CDR3 contains 15 residues. CDR3 bases: TGTGCCAGCAGCCCCCTAGCGGGGTACTCCTACGAGCAGTACTTC. This encodes CASSPLAGYSYEQYF.

A few counts support this clonotype. V gene TRBV14 combines with J gene TRBJ2-1, with D possibly TRBD2 on 6 matching bases. Trimming pared 2 bases from V and 4 bases from J, leaving 15 bases between. The CDR3 has 16 amino acids. Germline V lookup: CDR1 SGHDN, CDR2 FVKESK. CDR3 nucleotide sequence: TGTGCCAGCAGCCAATTTTTGCCCAGCGGGTACAATGAGCAGTTCTTC. It is translated as CASSQFLPSGYNEQFF. The full variable domain, completed using reference TRBV14 and TRBJ2-1, is EAGVTQFPSHSVIEKGQTVTLRCDPISGHDNLYWYRRVMGKEIKFLLHFVKESKQDESGMPNNRFLAERTGGTYSTLKVQPAELEDSGVYFCASSQFLPSGYNEQFFGPGTRLTVL.

V is TRBV20-1 and J is TRBJ2-3; TRBD2 aligns across 12 bases. V lost 3 bases and J lost 2; bases outside the gene matches: 12. The V gene's germline CDR1 is DFQATT and CDR2 SNEGSKA (reference sequence). The CDR3 has 18 amino acids. The CDR3 nucleotides read TGCAGTGCTAGGCAAGATGGGGGACTAGCGGGTAACACAGATACGCAGTATTTT. Translation: CSARQDGGLAGNTDTQYF.

This clonotype was detected only a few times. The V call is TRBV9, the J call TRBJ2-3, with 7 bases aligning to TRBD2. This CDR3 comprises 17 residues. Trimming removed 0 bases from V and 1 base from J; junction bases left unmatched: 8. Germline lookup yields CDR1 SGDLS and CDR2 YYNGEE. The chain's CDR3 is CASSVVASGTGTDTQYF. CDR3 DNA: TGTGCCAGCAGCGTAGTGGCTAGCGGTACCGGCACAGATACGCAGTATTTT.

There are a few counts of this clonotype. The genes are TRBV5-1 and TRBJ2-1, with a weak D call TRBD2 (6 bases). V was cut by 2 bases and J by 0 bases, with 15 bases left in between. The CDR3 totals 17 residues. In germline, CDR1 is SGHRS, CDR2 YFSETQ. CDR3 sequence reads: CASSFPSAGPSYNEQFF. CDR3 DNA: TGCGCCAGCAGCTTCCCCTCGGCGGGACCCTCCTACAATGAGCAGTTCTTC.

This clonotype has just a few counts. CDR3 nucleotides: TGTGCCAGCAGTTACTCGATTGGGTTTAGAGGGAGCGGGGAGCTGTTTTTT. Translation: CASSYSIGFRGSGELFF. The chain uses TRBV6-5 and TRBJ2-2; D possibly corresponds to TRBD2 (5 bases). This CDR3 has 17 residues. Germline CDR1 and CDR2: MNHEY and SVGAGI. V lost 0 bases and J lost 7, with 18 bases in between.

The gene calls are TRBV18 and TRBJ2-1; TRBD2 is a possible D gene (6 bases). The CDR3 covers 15 residues. The germline V gene encodes CDR1 KGHSH and CDR2 LQKENI. The germline V and J ends were trimmed by 5 bases and 3 bases, with 14 bases remaining between them. This CDR3 is CASSARGGDYNEQFF. CDR3 nucleotides: TGTGCCAGCTCAGCCCGAGGCGGGGACTACAATGAGCAGTTCTTC. The full variable domain, its missing parts supplied by reference TRBV18 and TRBJ2-1, is NAGVMQNPRHLVRRRGQEARLRCSPMKGHSHVYWYRQLPEEGLKFMVYLQKENIIDESGMPKERFSAEFPKEGPSILRIQQVVRGDSAAYFCASSARGGDYNEQFFGPGTRLTVL.